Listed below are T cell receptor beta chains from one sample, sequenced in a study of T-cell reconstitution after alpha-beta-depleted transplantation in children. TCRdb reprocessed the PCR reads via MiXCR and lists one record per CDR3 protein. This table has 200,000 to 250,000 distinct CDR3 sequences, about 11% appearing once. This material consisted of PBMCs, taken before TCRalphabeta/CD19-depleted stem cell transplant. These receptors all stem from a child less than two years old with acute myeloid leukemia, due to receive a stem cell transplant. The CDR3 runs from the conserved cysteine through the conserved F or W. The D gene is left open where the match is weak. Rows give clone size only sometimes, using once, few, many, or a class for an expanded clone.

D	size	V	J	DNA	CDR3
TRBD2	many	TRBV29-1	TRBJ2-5	TGCAGCGTTAGCCGGGGAGGGGTTATGGAGACCCAGTACTTC	CSVSRGGVMETQYF
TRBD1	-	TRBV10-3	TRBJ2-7	TGTCCCATCAGTGAGACTGGGCCGGGACAGGGATTCTACGAGCAGTACTTC	CPISETGPGQGFYEQYF
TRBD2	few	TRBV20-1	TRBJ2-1	TGCAGTGCTAGAGGAGCGGCTAGCGGGGGGCTCACAAACAAAAATGAGCAGTTCTTC	CSARGAASGGLTNKNEQFF
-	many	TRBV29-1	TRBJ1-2	TGCAGCGTTGAAGACTATGGCCGGGGTGGCTACACCTTC	CSVEDYGRGGYTF
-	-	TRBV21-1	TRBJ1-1	TGTGCCAGCAGCAAACGCCTGGGGAACACTGAAGCTTTCTTT	CASSKRLGNTEAFF
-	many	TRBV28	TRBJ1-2	TGTGCCACCGGGGGCTACACCTTC	CATGGYTF
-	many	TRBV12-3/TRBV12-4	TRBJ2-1	TGTGCCAGCAGTTTAGTGGGGTATGAGCAGTTCTTC	CASSLVGYEQFF
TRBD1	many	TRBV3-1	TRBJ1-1	TGTGCCAGCAGCCCTCGACAGGGTTCTTGGGACACTGAAGCTTTCTTT	CASSPRQGSWDTEAFF
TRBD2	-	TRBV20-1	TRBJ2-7	TGCAGTGCCATCGGACTAGCGGGAGGGCCGGTTTACGAGCAGTACTTC	CSAIGLAGGPVYEQYF
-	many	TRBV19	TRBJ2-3	TGTGCCAGTAGTCCTCTCTGGACGAGGGCAGATACGCAGTATTTT	CASSPLWTRADTQYF
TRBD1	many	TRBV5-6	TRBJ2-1	TGTGCCAGCAGCCAAGACAGGGGCGGGCGCTACAATGAGCAGTTCTTC	CASSQDRGGRYNEQFF
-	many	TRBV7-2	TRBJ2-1	TGTGCCAGCAAGACGGGAGCATACAATGAGCAGTTCTTC	CASKTGAYNEQFF
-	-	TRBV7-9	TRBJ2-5	TGTGCCAGCAGCTTAATTGAGCGTGGGACCCAGTACTTC	CASSLIERGTQYF
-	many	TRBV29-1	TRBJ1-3	TGCAGCGTCCTGAGCCGGGAAGCCGGAAACACCATATATTTT	CSVLSREAGNTIYF
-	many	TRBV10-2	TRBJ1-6	TGCGCCAGCAGTGAGCTTTTTGGGGGACACGTGTATAATTCACCCCTCCACTTT	CASSELFGGHVYNSPLHF
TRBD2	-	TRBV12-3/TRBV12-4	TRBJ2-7	TGTGCCAGCAGTTTTTCTCTCGGGGGGGGCGAGCAGTACTTC	CASSFSLGGGEQYF
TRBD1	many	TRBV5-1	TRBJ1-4	TGCGCCAGCAGCAGCGGCCCACAGGGGACGATGTTTTTT	CASSSGPQGTMFF
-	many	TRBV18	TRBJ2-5	TGTGCCAGCTCCCCCGTATCCCAAGAGACCCAGTACTTC	CASSPVSQETQYF
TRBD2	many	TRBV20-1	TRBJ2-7	TGCAGTGCTAGAGGCACTAGCGTTGGCGAGCAGTACTTC	CSARGTSVGEQYF
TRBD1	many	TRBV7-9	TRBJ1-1	TGTGCCAGCAGCTTAGTCGGAGTACCAGGGGGAGAGACTGAAGCTTTCTTT	CASSLVGVPGGETEAFF
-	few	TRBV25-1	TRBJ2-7	TGTGCCAGCAGTGAAGGGTCCGCCTACGAGCAGTACTTC	CASSEGSAYEQYF
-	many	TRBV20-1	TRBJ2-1	TGCAGTGCTAGAGACCTTGCATGGGGTTTACCCTACAATGAGCAGTTCTTC	CSARDLAWGLPYNEQFF
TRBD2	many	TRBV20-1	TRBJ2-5	TGCAGTGCTAGAGAAGCTAGCGGGAGAGAGACCCAGTACTTC	CSAREASGRETQYF
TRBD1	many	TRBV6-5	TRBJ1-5	TGTGCCAGCAGGGGGGACAGGCGCAACAATCAGCCCCAGCATTTT	CASRGDRRNNQPQHF
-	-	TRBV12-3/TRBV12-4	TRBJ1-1	TGTGCCAGCATCCCTACAGGTTTTCAAACTGAAGCTTTCTTT	CASIPTGFQTEAFF
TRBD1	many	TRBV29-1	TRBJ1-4	TGCAGCGTCAGCTCAGGGGGTACTAATGAAAAACTGTTTTTT	CSVSSGGTNEKLFF
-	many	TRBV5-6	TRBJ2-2	TGTGCCAGCAGCTATACAGGGAAGAGAGGCACCGGGGAGCTGTTTTTT	CASSYTGKRGTGELFF
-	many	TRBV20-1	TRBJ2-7	TGCAGTGCGCACGAAGCCCTAACAAACTACGAGCAGTACTTC	CSAHEALTNYEQYF
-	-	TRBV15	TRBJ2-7	TGTGCCACCAGCAGTGATATCGACAGAAACTCCTACGAGCAGTACTTC	CATSSDIDRNSYEQYF
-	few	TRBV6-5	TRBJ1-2	TGTGCCAGCAGTTACCTTCGTGGAAACTATGGCTACACCTTC	CASSYLRGNYGYTF
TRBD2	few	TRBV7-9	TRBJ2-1	TGTGCCAGCGGGGGCGGGGGGGCAGGCTTCTTC	CASGGGGAGFF
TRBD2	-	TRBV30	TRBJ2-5	TGTGCCGGGAAAAGCGGGACTACTCGGGAGACCCAGTACTTC	CAGKSGTTRETQYF
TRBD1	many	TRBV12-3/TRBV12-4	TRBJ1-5	TGTGCCAGCAGCCCGGACAGGGGACAGCCCCAGCATTTT	CASSPDRGQPQHF
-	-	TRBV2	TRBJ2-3	TGTGCCAGCAGTCCAGGGCATAGCACAGATACGCAGTATTTT	CASSPGHSTDTQYF
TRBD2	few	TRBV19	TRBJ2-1	TGTGCCAGTAGTATAGAGTCCCTGCGGGAGGGCGGGAATGAGCAGTTCTTC	CASSIESLREGGNEQFF
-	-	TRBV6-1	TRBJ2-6	TGTGCCAGCAATGACAAGGCTGGGGCCAACGTCCTGACTTTC	CASNDKAGANVLTF
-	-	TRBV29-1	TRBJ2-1	TGCAGCGTTTTACCCGGACAATACAATGAGCAGTTCTTC	CSVLPGQYNEQFF
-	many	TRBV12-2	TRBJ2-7	TGTGCAAGTCGCTTAGAGATCGGGGGGCGTCGGTACGAGCAGTACTTC	CASRLEIGGRRYEQYF
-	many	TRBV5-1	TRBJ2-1	TGCGCCAGCAGATTAGCGGAAAGCTCCTACAATGAGCAGTTCTTC	CASRLAESSYNEQFF
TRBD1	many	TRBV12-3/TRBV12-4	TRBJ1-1	TGTGCCAGCACTCCCAGGACAGGGCCGAACACTGAAGCTTTCTTT	CASTPRTGPNTEAFF
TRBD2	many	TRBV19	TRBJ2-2	TGTGCCAGTACCCTAAAGGGGACTATGATAACCGGGGAGCTGTTTTTT	CASTLKGTMITGELFF
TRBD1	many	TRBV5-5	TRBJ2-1	TGTGCCAGCAGCAATGCCGGGACAGACAATGAGCAGTTCTTC	CASSNAGTDNEQFF
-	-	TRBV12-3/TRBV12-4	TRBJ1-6	TGTGCCAGCTTCAGGGGTAATTCACCCCTCCACTTT	CASFRGNSPLHF
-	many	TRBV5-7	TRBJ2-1	TGTGCCAGCAGCCACCCGGAAGGCAGCAACGATGAGCAGTTCTTC	CASSHPEGSNDEQFF
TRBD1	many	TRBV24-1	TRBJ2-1	TGTGCCACCAGTGATTCCGGGACAGGGCTAAATGAGCAGTTCTTC	CATSDSGTGLNEQFF
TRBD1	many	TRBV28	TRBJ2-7	TGTGCCAGCAGCTGGACAGGGTCAGGCGAGCAGTACTTC	CASSWTGSGEQYF
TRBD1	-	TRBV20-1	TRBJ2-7	TGCGGCACCGGGGACAGGCGGACCTACGAGCAGTACTTC	CGTGDRRTYEQYF
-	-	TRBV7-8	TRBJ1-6	TGTGCCAGCAGCTTATGGGGGTTATCGGATTCACCCCTCCACTTT	CASSLWGLSDSPLHF
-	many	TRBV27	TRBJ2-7	TGTGCCAGCAGTTTATCCGGACTAATGCCCGAGCAGTACTTC	CASSLSGLMPEQYF
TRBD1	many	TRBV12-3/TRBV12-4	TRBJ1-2	TGTGCCAGCAGTTTAGCACAGGGGGCCCTCTATGGCTACACCTTC	CASSLAQGALYGYTF
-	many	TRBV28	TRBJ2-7	TGTGCCAGCAGTTTATGGCCCAGGGGCGGTTCCTACGAGCAGTACTTC	CASSLWPRGGSYEQYF
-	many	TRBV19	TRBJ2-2	TGTGCCAGCACGAGCACCGGGGAGCTGTTTTTT	CASTSTGELFF
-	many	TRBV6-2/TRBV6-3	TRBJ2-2	TGTGCCAGCAAGTTGGGACCGTCGAACACCGGGGAGCTGTTTTTT	CASKLGPSNTGELFF
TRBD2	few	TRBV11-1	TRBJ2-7	TGTGCCAGCAGCTACCCGACTAGCGGGAGGGTCAAGAGCTCCTACGAGCAGTACTTC	CASSYPTSGRVKSSYEQYF
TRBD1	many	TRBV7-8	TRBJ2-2	TGTGCCAGCAGCTTATTTTTAAAGACAGGGGCTTCGACCGGGGAGCTGTTTTTT	CASSLFLKTGASTGELFF